The 26 T cell receptor beta chains below come from one sample, sequenced in a study of T cell responses to AZD1222 COVID-19 vaccine. The protocol was immunoSEQ multiplex PCR, while the TCRdb copy is restricted to in-frame clones and leaves out a portion. The sample lists 150,000 to 190,000 clones; around 86% were seen once. This sample comprised peripheral blood, obtained 28 days after the second AZD1222 dose. The receptors shown here come from an adult who received the AZD1222 COVID-19 vaccine.

This chain uses TRBV7-2 with TRBJ2-6; a possible D gene is TRBD2 (5 bases). The V end lost 1 base, the J end lost 0 bases, and 13 bases lay between the germline ends. The germline V gene encodes CDR1 SGHTA and CDR2 FQGNSA. The CDR3 covers 18 residues. The chain's CDR3 is CASSLGFSGFSGANVLTF. The CDR3 DNA reads TGTGCCAGCAGCTTAGGTTTTTCGGGGTTCTCTGGGGCCAACGTCCTGACTTTC.

The chain employs TRBV3-1 (or the pseudogene TRBV3-2) and TRBJ1-3, with 11 bases lining up with TRBD1. CDR1 and CDR2 from the germline V gene are LGHDT and YNNKEL (reference sequence). With 1 base clipped from V and 2 bases from J, the junction kept 4 bases outside the gene matches. The CDR3 loop spans 17 amino acids. CDR3 nucleotide sequence: TGTGCCAGCAGCCAAGGGCCGGGACAGGGGGCTGGAAACACCATATATTTT. Translated: CASSQGPGQGAGNTIYF.

The chain couples TRBV24-1 to TRBJ2-3; D may be TRBD2 (5 bases). This CDR3 has 17 amino acids. V dropped 0 bases and J dropped 2 bases, with 14 bases sitting between them. Germline V lookup: CDR1 KGHDR, CDR2 SFDVKD. The CDR3 protein is CATSDLDGGPITDTQYF. CDR3 nucleotides: TGTGCCACCAGTGATTTGGATGGCGGGCCCATCACAGATACGCAGTATTTT.

The chain employs TRBV1 and TRBJ2-7; the table calls TRBD1, which could not be checked here. TRBV1 is a pseudogene. The CDR3 is 14 amino acids. CDR3 residues: CTSSQRDRGVEQYF. The CDR3 DNA follows: TGCACCAGCAGCCAACGGGACAGGGGAGTCGAGCAGTACTTC.

The V call is TRBV28, the J call TRBJ1-1, with D possibly matching TRBD1 (5 bases). Trimming left V 8 bases short and J 3 bases short, with 10 bases between. Germline V gene lookup returns CDR1 MDHEN and CDR2 SYDVKM. The CDR3 runs 12 residues. Written as DNA, the CDR3 is TGTGCCAGCGCTCGGGGACACACTGAAGCTTTCTTT. Translated, it gives CASARGHTEAFF.

V is TRBV6-5 and J is TRBJ1-5; possibly TRBD1 for D (6 bases). The V and J ends lost 6 bases and 3 bases respectively, with 12 bases between them. Looked up from germline, CDR1 is MNHEY and CDR2 is SVGAGI. This CDR3 contains 14 residues. CDR3 amino acids: CASRVGANNQPQHF. CDR3 DNA: TGTGCCAGCAGAGTGGGGGCCAACAATCAGCCCCAGCATTTT.

V gene TRBV7-8 combines with J gene TRBJ2-5; D is undetermined. Trimming took off 1 base at V and 5 bases at J, with 8 bases between the two ends. This CDR3 is 13 amino acids long. Germline-derived CDR1 and CDR2 are SGHVS and FQNEAQ. CDR3 sequence (DNA): TGTGCCAGCAGCTTAGTACAGTGGGAGACCCAGTACTTC. It yields the protein CASSLVQWETQYF.

The rearrangement links TRBV5-6 to TRBJ2-1; 11 positions match TRBD1. V gave up 4 bases and J gave up 4 bases; unmatched junction bases: 7. CDR1 SGHDT and CDR2 YYEEEE come from the germline V gene. The CDR3 totals 16 residues. DNA of the CDR3: TGTGCCAGCAGCCCCGTGGACAGGGGGCTTTACAATGAGCAGTTCTTC. Amino acids: CASSPVDRGLYNEQFF. The entire variable domain, with the rest obtained from reference TRBV5-6 and TRBJ2-1, is as follows: DAGVTQSPTHLIKTRGQQVTLRCSPKSGHDTVSWYQQALGQGPQFIFQYYEEEERQRGNFPDRFSGHQFPNYSSELNVNALLLGDSALYLCASSPVDRGLYNEQFFGPGTRLTVL.

This chain uses TRBV15 with TRBJ2-1, with TRBD2 identical over 10 bases. V lost 1 base to trimming and J lost 4 bases; unmatched junction nucleotides: 4. The CDR3 totals 16 residues. Per the germline V gene, CDR1 is LNHNV and CDR2 is YYDKDF (reference sequence). The CDR3 loop reads CATSRASGRSYNEQFF. CDR3 nucleotide sequence: TGTGCCACCAGCAGAGCTAGCGGGAGATCTTACAATGAGCAGTTCTTC.

Comments on this clone: Other DNA sequences in the same sample also yield this CDR3. The J gene is TRBJ2-3, the V gene TRBV19, with D uncertain. Trimming removed 1 base at V and 0 bases at J, with 5 bases between. The CDR3 covers 14 residues. Looked up from germline, CDR1 is LNHDA and CDR2 is SQIVND (reference sequence). The CDR3 region is CASSIGLSTDTQYF. Written as DNA, the CDR3 is TGTGCCAGTAGTATAGGTCTGAGCACAGATACGCAGTATTTT.

V and J are TRBV5-6 and TRBJ2-5; D is undetermined. The V end was cut by 4 bases, the J end by 4 bases, with 8 bases between. The CDR3 is 12 amino acids. Looked up from germline, CDR1 is SGHDT and CDR2 is YYEEEE. The CDR3: CASSGDVETQYF. CDR3 bases: TGTGCCAGCAGCGGGGATGTAGAGACCCAGTACTTC.

V gene TRBV27 combines with J gene TRBJ2-1; 7 nucleotides agree with TRBD2. Germline V gene sequence: CDR1 MNHEY, CDR2 SMNVEV (reference sequence). V lost 3 bases to trimming and J lost 2 bases; unmatched junction nucleotides: 7. The CDR3 runs to 16 residues. CDR3 in DNA: TGTGCCAGCAGTTTTGTAGCGGGCAACGCCTACAATGAGCAGTTCTTC. Amino acids: CASSFVAGNAYNEQFF.

This chain's CDR3 is CASSPTQIYGYTF. CDR3 bases: TGTGCCAGCTCACCGACACAGATCTATGGCTACACCTTC. The chain employs TRBV18 and TRBJ1-2, with D uncertain. There are 13 residues in the CDR3. The ends were cut back, 3 bases at V and 4 bases at J, with 9 bases in the middle. Germline lookup yields CDR1 KGHSH and CDR2 LQKENI. The full variable domain, its missing parts supplied by reference TRBV18 and TRBJ1-2, is NAGVMQNPRHLVRRRGQEARLRCSPMKGHSHVYWYRQLPEEGLKFMVYLQKENIIDESGMPKERFSAEFPKEGPSILRIQQVVRGDSAAYFCASSPTQIYGYTFGSGTRLTVV.

The chain carries TRBV28 and TRBJ2-1; 10 nucleotides align to TRBD2. This CDR3 is built from 16 residues. J gave up 5 bases and V 2 bases, and 6 bases lay outside the gene matches. The germline gives CDR1 MDHEN, CDR2 SYDVKM. The CDR3 coding sequence is TGTGCCAGCAGTTTAACAGCTAGCGGGAGTAACAATGAGCAGTTCTTC. Protein sequence: CASSLTASGSNNEQFF.

The rearrangement uses TRBV2 and TRBJ2-1; TRBD2 matches 10 bases. CDR3 length equals 14 residues. Germline lookup yields CDR1 SNHLY and CDR2 FYNNEI. V lost 3 bases, J lost 7 bases, and 3 bases stayed unmatched. This chain's CDR3 is CASSEASGRNEQFF. The CDR3 nucleotides read TGTGCCAGCAGTGAGGCTAGCGGGAGAAATGAGCAGTTCTTC.

CDR3 sequence: CASSQYGSTEAFF. In DNA, the CDR3 is TGTGCCAGCAGCCAGTACGGGTCCACTGAAGCTTTCTTT. The chain employs TRBV3-1 (or the pseudogene TRBV3-2) and TRBJ1-1; D remains ambiguous. CDR1 and CDR2 from the germline V gene are LGHDT and YNNKEL (reference sequence). Trimming pared 3 bases from V and 4 bases from J, leaving 9 bases between. This CDR3 spans 13 amino acids.

The CDR3 protein is CASSPLTGRGYTF. DNA of the CDR3: TGTGCCAGCAGTCCTTTGACAGGGAGGGGCTACACCTTC. The chain recombines TRBV28 with TRBJ1-2, with TRBD1 matching 7 bases. V dropped 5 bases and J dropped 8; count of bases not matched to a gene: 8. The CDR3 extends over 13 amino acids. Germline V gene sequence: CDR1 MDHEN, CDR2 SYDVKM.

The rearrangement uses TRBV5-5 and TRBJ1-2; D remains ambiguous. Trimming shortened V by 0 bases and J by 2 bases, and 5 bases separated the two germline ends. CDR1 is SGHKS and CDR2 is YYEKEE in the germline V gene (reference sequence). The CDR3 runs 13 residues. CDR3 protein: CASSLGLNYGYTF. The DNA of the CDR3 is TGTGCCAGCAGCTTGGGGCTGAACTATGGCTACACCTTC.

The chain is built from TRBV28 and TRBJ1-4, with TRBD1 matching 8 bases. V was clipped by 5 bases and J by 6 bases; unmatched bases: 5. The CDR3 loop spans 14 amino acids. CDR1 and CDR2 from the germline V gene are MDHEN and SYDVKM. CDR3 in amino acids: CASSQTGQDEKLFF. CDR3 DNA sequence: TGTGCCAGCAGTCAAACGGGACAGGATGAAAAACTGTTTTTT.

This rearrangement joins TRBV7-2 to TRBJ1-3, with D unresolved. Germline CDR1 SGHTA, CDR2 FQGNSA. The germline V and J ends were trimmed by 1 base and 10 bases, with 5 bases remaining between them. The length of the CDR3 is 11 residues. Here the CDR3 DNA reads TGTGCCAGCAGCTTAGGAAGGACCATATATTTT. Translated, it gives CASSLGRTIYF.

The chain links TRBV28 to TRBJ1-1; the D gene is possibly TRBD1 (5 bases). The V gene lost 2 bases and the J gene lost 5 bases, with 12 bases spanning the gap. Germline CDR1 is MDHEN and CDR2 is SYDVKM. The CDR3 consists of 14 residues. In nucleotides, the CDR3 is TGTGCCAGCAGTTTACAGGGCGCGGGGACTGAAGCTTTCTTT. Translating it yields CASSLQGAGTEAFF.

J is TRBJ1-1 and V is TRBV2; D gene ambiguous. CDR3 length: 14 residues. Germline assignment: CDR1 SNHLY and CDR2 FYNNEI. The V and J ends lost 0 bases and 5 bases respectively, with 10 bases between them. CDR3 protein: CASSEALPGTEAFF. CDR3 coding DNA: TGTGCCAGCAGTGAAGCGCTTCCTGGGACTGAAGCTTTCTTT.

CDR3 nucleotides: TGTGCCAGCAGCGCCCACGGGGAAATAGAAATTTACGAGCAGTACTTC. Its translation: CASSAHGEIEIYEQYF. The rearrangement links TRBV9 to TRBJ2-7; possibly TRBD2 for D (5 bases). With 3 bases removed from V and 4 bases from J, the gap between germline ends came to 20 bases. The length of the CDR3 is 16 residues. Germline lookup yields CDR1 SGDLS and CDR2 YYNGEE.

This chain connects TRBV19 to TRBJ2-1; a possible D gene is TRBD1 (9 bases). Germline CDR1 LNHDA, CDR2 SQIVND (reference sequence). Deletions cut 0 bases from V and 12 bases from J, with 36 bases between. This CDR3 has 21 amino acids. Here the CDR3 DNA reads TGTGCCAGTAGTATAGATAGACCGGGACAGGGCATTAGCGGGGCCCAAGTTCGGCAGTTCTTC. Encoded protein: CASSIDRPGQGISGAQVRQFF.

V and J are TRBV3-1 (or the pseudogene TRBV3-2) and TRBJ2-7; D gene unclear. V shed 1 base and J shed 7 bases, with 11 bases lying between them. The germline CDR1 and CDR2 sequences are LGHDT and YNNKEL (reference sequence). This CDR3 spans 13 amino acids. In DNA form, the CDR3 reads TGTGCCAGCAGCCAAGGTCACGGTAGGGAGCAGTACTTC. It yields the protein CASSQGHGREQYF.

The rearrangement links TRBV3-1 (or the pseudogene TRBV3-2) to TRBJ1-1; TRBD1 might be the D (6 bases). The CDR3 has 14 residues. V lost 1 base to trimming and J lost 6 bases, with 12 bases between them. CDR1 is LGHDT, CDR2 YNNKEL, per germline (reference sequence). CDR3 DNA sequence: TGTGCCAGCAGCCAAGCGGGGGGCGGCGCTGAAGCTTTCTTT. Translated, it gives CASSQAGGGAEAFF.